A single sample gave rise to the 12 T cell receptor beta chains below, sequenced in a study of T cells after yellow fever vaccination. In TCRdb, the 5' RACE reads were re-called with MiXCR into one record per CDR3 protein. The sample shows hundreds of thousands of distinct CDR3 sequences, about 17% of them seen only once. The sample was PBMCs, taken less than 6 days after the first yellow fever vaccination. Receptors were obtained from a man younger than 35 who received the YFV17D yellow fever vaccine.

As regards this clonotype: One end of the junction does not line up with germline, which may come from a read error. The genes are TRBV7-9 and TRBJ2-5, with D perhaps TRBD1 (5 bases). This CDR3 has 15 residues. The germline gives CDR1 SEHNR, CDR2 FQNEAQ (reference sequence). CDR3 protein: CASSLAPTAREAQYF. The DNA for the CDR3 is TGTGCCAGCAGCTTAGCCCCGACAGCGAGAGAGGCCCAGTACTTC.

This clonotype has a handful of counts. J is TRBJ1-1 and V is TRBV20-1; possible D gene TRBD1, 6 bases. V was cut by 2 bases and J by 0 bases, with 10 bases left in between. Germline V gene sequence: CDR1 DFQATT, CDR2 SNEGSKA (reference sequence). This CDR3 has 14 amino acids. The CDR3: CSARRGGVNTEAFF. For the CDR3, the DNA is TGCAGTGCTAGAAGAGGGGGGGTGAACACTGAAGCTTTCTTT.

As DNA, the CDR3 is TGTGCCAGCAGCCCCGGGACTAGCAGCAATGAGCAGTTCTTC. Translated, it gives CASSPGTSSNEQFF. The gene calls are TRBV7-2 and TRBJ2-1, with TRBD2 matching 9 bases. With V trimmed by 5 bases and J by 6 bases, 5 bases remained unmatched. Germline CDR1 SGHTA, CDR2 FQGNSA. The length of the CDR3 is 14 residues.

The rearrangement uses TRBV7-2 and TRBJ1-5; D might be TRBD1 (5 bases). V lost 2 bases and J 4 bases, leaving 12 bases between the germline ends. Germline V lookup: CDR1 SGHTA, CDR2 FQGNSA. The CDR3 spans 15 residues. DNA for the CDR3: TGTGCCAGCAGCTTACGGGGGAGAGGGAATCAGCCCCAGCATTTT. This gives the protein CASSLRGRGNQPQHF.

V is TRBV11-2 and J is TRBJ2-3, with 14 bases fitting TRBD2. Germline V gene lookup returns CDR1 SGHAT and CDR2 FQNNGV. This CDR3 contains 19 residues. The trim removed 1 base at V and 6 bases at J, leaving 12 bases unmatched. This CDR3 reads CASSLVLGGLAGGSDTQYF. The DNA for the CDR3 is TGTGCCAGCAGCTTAGTCCTAGGCGGACTAGCGGGGGGATCGGATACGCAGTATTTT.

The V and J genes are TRBV7-6 and TRBJ2-1; TRBD2 aligns across 14 bases. CDR3 length: 18 residues. Germline trimming cut 0 bases from V and 5 bases from J; bases unmatched to any gene: 6. CDR1 SGHVS and CDR2 FNYEAQ come from the germline V gene. DNA of the CDR3: TGTGCCAGCAGCTTAGCGCTGACTAGCGGGGGGGGCGACAATGAGCAGTTCTTC. This encodes CASSLALTSGGGDNEQFF.

This clonotype was seen more than once but under ten times. This chain uses TRBV4-1 with TRBJ1-1, with D hard to call. The CDR3 totals 14 residues. Deletions cut 3 bases from V and 0 bases from J, with 8 bases between. Looked up from germline, CDR1 is MGHRA and CDR2 is YSYEKL. The CDR3 nucleotides read TGCGCCAGCAGCCAGAGGACGGTGAACACTGAAGCTTTCTTT. This translates into CASSQRTVNTEAFF.

This clonotype showed up just a few times. The V gene is TRBV4-1, the J gene TRBJ2-7; 10 positions agree with TRBD1. The CDR3 covers 14 residues. Germline CDR1 is MGHRA and CDR2 is YSYEKL. V gave up 5 bases and J gave up 4 bases; unmatched junction bases: 5. The CDR3: CASSYRTGGYEQYV. CDR3 DNA sequence: TGCGCCAGCAGCTATCGGACAGGGGGGTACGAGCAGTACGTC.

This clonotype was counted only a few times. This chain connects TRBV6-1 to TRBJ2-7; D remains unclear. This CDR3 is built from 15 residues. The V end lost 6 bases, the J end lost 4 bases, and 19 bases lay between the germline ends. Germline CDR1 MNHNS, CDR2 SASEGT. For the CDR3, the DNA is TGTGCCAGCAGGTCTAGTGGAGTGTTTGGGTACGAGCAGTACGTC. Translating gives CASRSSGVFGYEQYV.

This clonotype showed up just a few times. The chain's CDR3 is CASSFDRSYEQYF. The CDR3 nucleotides are TGTGCCAGCAGCTTCGACCGGAGCTACGAGCAGTACTTC. The chain uses TRBV7-2 and TRBJ2-7; no reliable D call. Germline-derived CDR1 and CDR2 are SGHTA and FQGNSA. The CDR3 consists of 13 residues. The V end was cut by 3 bases, the J end by 3 bases, with 9 bases between.

This clonotype was counted many times. This sequence joins TRBV11-3 and TRBJ2-5, with 8 bases lining up with TRBD1. J lost 1 base, V lost 1 base, and 2 bases had no gene match. This CDR3 region has 15 residues. CDR1 is SGHNT and CDR2 is YENEEA in the germline V gene. The CDR3 coding sequence is TGTGCCAGCAGCTTAGGTCAGGGGGCCCAAGAGACCCAGTACTTC. Protein product: CASSLGQGAQETQYF.

V is TRBV5-1 and J is TRBJ2-7; D ambiguous. Germline CDR1 reads SGHRS; CDR2 reads YFSETQ. The CDR3 consists of 12 residues. V gave up 5 bases and J gave up 0 bases, with 6 bases separating them. CDR3 coding DNA: TGCGCCAGCAGAATGTCCTCCTACGAGCAGTACTTC. It codes for CASRMSSYEQYF.